This is a list of T cell receptor beta chains from one sample in a study of shared clonotypes between healthy human individuals. TCRdb's table, derived via immunoSEQ multiplex PCR, lists solely in-frame clones and lacks some. The table includes roughly 850,000 clones, 96% detected once. The source material was naive CD8+ T cells sorted from blood. These receptors were obtained from a man aged 30 to 45 in good health. CDR3s include the opening cysteine and the closing phenylalanine or tryptophan. A D gene is named only where the DNA matches it firmly. Where a row states a size, it is once, few, many or the class of an expanded clone; other rows omit it.

TRBD2 | . | TRBJ2-3 | TRBV5-1 | TGCGCCAGCAGCCATTGGACTAGCGGCGGAACAGATACGCAGTATTTT | CASSHWTSGGTDTQYF
. | . | TRBJ2-2 | TRBV4-3 | TGCGCCAGCAGCCAAGCGGGGGAGCTGTTTTTT | CASSQAGELFF
. | . | TRBJ1-2 | TRBV4-1 | TGCGCCAGCAGCCAAGACAGCCTTACAAACTATGGCTACACCTTC | CASSQDSLTNYGYTF
. | . | TRBJ1-1 | TRBV30 | TGTGCCTGGAGACAGGACACTGAAGCTTTCTTT | CAWRQDTEAFF
TRBD1 | . | TRBJ2-7 | TRBV27 | TGTGCCACAGCACTCAGACAGGGTGTACCCGAGCAGTACTTC | CATALRQGVPEQYF
. | . | TRBJ2-3 | TRBV7-9 | TGTGCCAGCAGCCCCAGAGGTGCAGGCAGCACAGATACGCAGTATTTT | CASSPRGAGSTDTQYF
. | . | TRBJ2-7 | TRBV27 | TGTGCCAGCAGACCCTCGGGCTATAGGTACGAGCAGTACTTC | CASRPSGYRYEQYF
. | . | TRBJ2-3 | TRBV6-5 | TGTGCCAGCAGTTACTCGACTTCGGGAGAGAAAGATACGCAGTATTTT | CASSYSTSGEKDTQYF
TRBD1 | once | TRBJ2-7 | TRBV5-5 | TGTGCCAGCAGCCCGAACCCGACAGGGGCCTACGAGCAGTACTTC | CASSPNPTGAYEQYF
TRBD2 | . | TRBJ2-5 | TRBV2 | TGTGCCAGCAGTCCAATGACTAGCGGGAGGACTCAAGAGACCCAGTACTTC | CASSPMTSGRTQETQYF
. | . | TRBJ2-5 | TRBV5-1 | TGCGCCAGCAGCCCAAGGACAACCCAAGAGACCCAGTACTTC | CASSPRTTQETQYF
TRBD2 | once | TRBJ2-7 | TRBV29-1 | TGCAGCGTTGAACCCCTAGCGGGCACCTACGAGCAGTACTTC | CSVEPLAGTYEQYF
TRBD1 | . | TRBJ1-4 | TRBV5-1 | TGCGCCAGCAGCTGGACAGGGAATTCGGGTGAAAAACTGTTTTTT | CASSWTGNSGEKLFF
. | . | TRBJ2-3 | TRBV7-9 | TGTGCCAGCAGCTTTATGGCTAGCGACACAGATACGCAGTATTTT | CASSFMASDTDTQYF
. | . | TRBJ2-7 | TRBV7-3 | TGTGCCAGCAGGGCCGGGACTCTTAGATCCCTCTACGAGCAGTACTTC | CASRAGTLRSLYEQYF
. | . | TRBJ2-7 | TRBV28 | TGTGCCAGCAGTTTTCATCCATCCGGGGGCACCTACGAGCAGTACTTC | CASSFHPSGGTYEQYF
. | . | TRBJ2-1 | TRBV7-8 | TGTGCCAGCAGCTTAGAAACAGGCTCCTACAATGAGCAGTTCTTC | CASSLETGSYNEQFF
. | . | TRBJ2-1 | TRBV5-1 | TGCGCCACCAACATCGGTAGGGGATTCGACAATGAGCAGTTCTTC | CATNIGRGFDNEQFF
TRBD1 | . | TRBJ1-1 | TRBV4-3 | TGCGCCAGCAGCCAAGATGGTACAGGGGACACTGAAGCTTTCTTT | CASSQDGTGDTEAFF
. | . | TRBJ1-1 | TRBV6-6 | TGTGCCAGCAGTTACGAGGTTAATCCGGGGGTTTTCTTT | CASSYEVNPGVFF
. | once | TRBJ1-1 | TRBV9 | TGTGCCAGCACCTTGGGGCAGCTGAACACTGAAGCTTTCTTT | CASTLGQLNTEAFF
. | . | TRBJ2-5 | TRBV9 | TGTGCCAGCAGCGCGTCAAATTGGAGCCAAGAGACCCAGTACTTC | CASSASNWSQETQYF
TRBD2 | . | TRBJ2-7 | TRBV15 | TGTGCCACCTCCGGGGTAGCGGGGGCCTACGAGCAGTACTTC | CATSGVAGAYEQYF
. | . | TRBJ2-7 | TRBV28 | TGTGCCAGCAGTTTTGTGGGCAGGGCAGGCGAGCAGTACTTC | CASSFVGRAGEQYF
. | . | TRBJ2-7 | TRBV7-6 | TGTGCCGCCGGTACAGGGCCCGCGGGCTACGAGCAGTACTTC | CAAGTGPAGYEQYF
. | . | TRBJ2-2 | TRBV7-9 | TGTGCCAGCAGCTTAGTCGTCCGGGGAAATGCCGGGGAGCTGTTTTTT | CASSLVVRGNAGELFF
. | . | TRBJ1-2 | TRBV9 | TGTGCCAGCAGCGTGGGGGCCCTTAACTATGGCTACACCTTC | CASSVGALNYGYTF
. | . | TRBJ2-5 | TRBV4-1 | TGCGCCAGCAGCCAAGGGGTCGAGACCCAGTACTTC | CASSQGVETQYF
. | . | TRBJ2-7 | TRBV6-5 | TGTGCCAGCAGCGCCCCCATAAACTCCTACGAGCAGTACTTC | CASSAPINSYEQYF
TRBD2 | . | TRBJ2-3 | TRBV11-2 | TGTGCCAGCAGCTTAGAAGCGGGGCCTTACACAGATACGCAGTATTTT | CASSLEAGPYTDTQYF
. | . | TRBJ2-1 | TRBV27 | TGTGCCAGCAGTCGTGAGCCGGGACGCAACAATGAGCAGTTCTTC | CASSREPGRNNEQFF
TRBD2 | . | TRBJ2-1 | TRBV13 | TGTGCCAGCAGCTCCGGACTAGCCGATGAGCAGTTCTTC | CASSSGLADEQFF
TRBD1 | once | TRBJ1-4 | TRBV15 | TGTGCCACCAGCAGCCATCGGACAGGGCGTGAAAAACTGTTTTTT | CATSSHRTGREKLFF
. | . | TRBJ2-7 | TRBV19 | TGTGCCAGTACGGGGGACTCCTACGAGCAGTACTTC | CASTGDSYEQYF
TRBD2 | . | TRBJ2-3 | TRBV5-1 | TGCGCCAGCAGCTTTACGACGCGGGAGCTTAGCACAGATACGCAGTATTTT | CASSFTTRELSTDTQYF
. | . | TRBJ2-1 | TRBV11-2 | TGTGCCAGCAGCGCTCCTCTAGCAAGAGAGCAGTTCTTC | CASSAPLAREQFF
. | . | TRBJ2-2 | TRBV7-8 | TGTGCCAGCAGCTTATGGGGGGCCGGGGAGCTGTTTTTT | CASSLWGAGELFF
TRBD2 | once | TRBJ2-3 | TRBV29-1 | TGCAGCGTTGAAGATTGGGCTAGCGGGACGGTAGATACGCAGTATTTT | CSVEDWASGTVDTQYF
. | once | TRBJ2-7 | TRBV7-9 | TGTGCCAGCAGTCCCGGGGGAAACTACGAGCAGTACTTC | CASSPGGNYEQYF
TRBD2 | . | TRBJ2-1 | TRBV29-1 | TGCAGCGTTGATCCCATACTAGCGGGAGGATACAATGAGCAGTTCTTC | CSVDPILAGGYNEQFF
. | . | TRBJ2-7 | TRBV5-1 | TGCGCCAGCAGCCCCGGGGATGGGGTTTACGAGCAGTACTTC | CASSPGDGVYEQYF
. | . | TRBJ2-1 | TRBV5-4 | TGTGCCAGCGGGGTGGAGTACAATGAGCAGTTCTTC | CASGVEYNEQFF
. | . | TRBJ2-1 | TRBV7-9 | TGTGCCAGCAGCTTAAGGACAGCCCGATACAATGAGCAGTTCTTC | CASSLRTARYNEQFF
TRBD2 | once | TRBJ2-1 | TRBV11-1 | TGTGCCAGCAGCTCAATAGCGGGAGGTTACAATGAGCAGTTCTTC | CASSSIAGGYNEQFF
. | . | TRBJ2-1 | TRBV5-1 | TGCGCCAGCAGCGCGCCTGACCTGACGGGTTACAATGAGCAGTTCTTC | CASSAPDLTGYNEQFF
TRBD2 | . | TRBJ2-1 | TRBV5-4 | TGTGCCAGCAGCTTGGAGGGGACTAGCCCCGACAATGAGCAGTTCTTC | CASSLEGTSPDNEQFF
TRBD1 | . | TRBJ2-7 | TRBV11-2 | TGTGCCAGCAGCCGACACACAGGGGGCTACGAGCAGTACTTC | CASSRHTGGYEQYF
. | . | TRBJ1-5 | TRBV2 | TGTGCCAGCAGTGAAGCTAGTATCTGGGGCGCGAGCAATCAGCCCCAGCATTTT | CASSEASIWGASNQPQHF
. | . | TRBJ2-6 | TRBV6-1 | TGTGCCAGCAGTGACGACAACTCTGGGGCCAACGTCCTGACTTTC | CASSDDNSGANVLTF
TRBD2 | . | TRBJ2-1 | TRBV28 | TGTGCCAGCAAGGGTGGAGGCGGGGGTGATTGGGATGAGCAGTTCTTC | CASKGGGGGDWDEQFF
TRBD1 | . | TRBJ1-5 | TRBV19 | TGTGCCAGTAGTTACGGGACAGCGAGCAATCAGCCCCAGCATTTT | CASSYGTASNQPQHF
TRBD1 | . | TRBJ1-2 | TRBV6-1 | TGTGCCAGCGAGTCCTACAGGGGGCATTATGGCTACACCTTC | CASESYRGHYGYTF
TRBD2 | . | TRBJ2-1 | TRBV29-1 | TGCAGCGTCCCGGCAGCGGGAGGTCCCAGCATTGCCAATGAGCAGTTCTTC | CSVPAAGGPSIANEQFF
. | . | TRBJ2-7 | TRBV7-9 | TGTGCCAGCAGCTTAGGGGCGGGACGTTACGAGCAGTACTTC | CASSLGAGRYEQYF
. | . | TRBJ2-1 | TRBV14 | TGTGCCAGCAGCCAAGACGGACAGCAAGACAATGAGCAGTTCTTC | CASSQDGQQDNEQFF